This TCR beta chain stems from a study of cytomegalovirus exposure and HLA in healthy donors. The CDR3 runs 15 residues. J was trimmed by 10 bases and V by 5 bases; bases with no gene match: 11. Germline CDR1 and CDR2: SGHTA and FQGNSA. A word on this clone: Its antigen is undetermined.

In the PCR, 60 Vbeta and 13 Jbeta primers were used. Produced via immunoSEQ multiplex PCR; TCRdb's table is partial and in-frame only. The sample has some 120,000 clones, 74% seen once. Overall study findings and caveats: Cytomegalovirus association was listed for about 180 TCR beta chains.

This rearrangement joins TRBV7-2 to TRBJ1-6, with 7 bases fitting TRBD1. The sample taken for sequencing was PBMCs. The receptor was derived from a woman between 50 and 59 years old in good health and CMV-seropositive. For the CDR3, the DNA is TGTGCCAGCAGCCCGACAGGGCCGTTACGCTCACCCCTCCACTTT. Translated: CASSPTGPLRSPLHF.